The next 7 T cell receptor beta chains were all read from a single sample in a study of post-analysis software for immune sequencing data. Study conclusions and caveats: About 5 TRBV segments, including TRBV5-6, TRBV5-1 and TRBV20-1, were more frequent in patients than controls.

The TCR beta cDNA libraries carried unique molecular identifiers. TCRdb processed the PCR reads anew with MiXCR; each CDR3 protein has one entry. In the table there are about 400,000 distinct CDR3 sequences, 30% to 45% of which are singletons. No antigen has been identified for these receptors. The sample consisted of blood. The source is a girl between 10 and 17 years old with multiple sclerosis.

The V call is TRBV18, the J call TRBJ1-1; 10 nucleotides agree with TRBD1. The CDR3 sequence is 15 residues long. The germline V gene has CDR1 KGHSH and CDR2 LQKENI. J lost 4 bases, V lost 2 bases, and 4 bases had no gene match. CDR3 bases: TGTGCCAGCTCACCAAGGACAGGGGGTAGCACTGAAGCTTTCTTT. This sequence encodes CASSPRTGGSTEAFF.

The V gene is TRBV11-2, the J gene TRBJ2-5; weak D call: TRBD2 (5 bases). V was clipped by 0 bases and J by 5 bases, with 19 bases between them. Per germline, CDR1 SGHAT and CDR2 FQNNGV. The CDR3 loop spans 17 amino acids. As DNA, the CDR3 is TGTGCCAGCAGCTTAGATCTAGTAGCCTCAGCGGTGGAGACCCAGTACTTC. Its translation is CASSLDLVASAVETQYF. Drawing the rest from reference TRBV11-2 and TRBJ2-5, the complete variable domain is EAGVAQSPRYKIIEKRQSVAFWCNPISGHATLYWYQQILGQGPKLLIQFQNNGVVDDSQLPKDRFSAERLKGVDSTLKIQPAKLEDSAVYLCASSLDLVASAVETQYFGPGTRLLVL.

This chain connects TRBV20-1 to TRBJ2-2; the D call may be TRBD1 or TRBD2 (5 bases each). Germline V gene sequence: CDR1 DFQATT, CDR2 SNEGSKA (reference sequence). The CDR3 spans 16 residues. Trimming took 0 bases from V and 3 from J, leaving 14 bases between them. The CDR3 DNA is TGCAGTGCTAGAGATCCAGGGCTAGCACACACCGGGGAGCTGTTTTTT. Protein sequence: CSARDPGLAHTGELFF.

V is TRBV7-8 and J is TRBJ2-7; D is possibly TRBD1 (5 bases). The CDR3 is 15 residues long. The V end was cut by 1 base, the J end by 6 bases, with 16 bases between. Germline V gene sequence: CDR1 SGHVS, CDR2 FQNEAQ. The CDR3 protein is CASSLVTAGRAEQYF. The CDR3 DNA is TGTGCCAGCAGCTTAGTTACGGCAGGGCGCGCCGAGCAGTACTTC.

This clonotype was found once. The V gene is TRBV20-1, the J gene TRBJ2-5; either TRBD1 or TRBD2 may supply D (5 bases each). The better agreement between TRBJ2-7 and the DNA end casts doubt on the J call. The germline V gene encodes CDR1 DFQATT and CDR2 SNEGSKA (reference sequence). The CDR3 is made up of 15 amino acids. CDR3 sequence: CSARGRMTGSYEQYF. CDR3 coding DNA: TGCAGTGCTAGGGGACGAATGACGGGTTCCTACGAGCAGTACTTC.

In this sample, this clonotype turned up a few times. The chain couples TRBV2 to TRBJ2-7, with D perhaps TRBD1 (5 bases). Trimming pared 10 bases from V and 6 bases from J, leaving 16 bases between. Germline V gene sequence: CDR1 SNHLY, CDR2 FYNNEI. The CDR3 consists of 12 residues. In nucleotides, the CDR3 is TGTGCCACCATCGAGCAGGGCGGCGAGCAGTACTTC. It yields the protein CATIEQGGEQYF.

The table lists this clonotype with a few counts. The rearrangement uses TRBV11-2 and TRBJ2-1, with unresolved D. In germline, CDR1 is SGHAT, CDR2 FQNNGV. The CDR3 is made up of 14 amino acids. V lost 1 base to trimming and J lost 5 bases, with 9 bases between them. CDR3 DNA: TGTGCCAGCAGCTTAGTGGCAGGTGACAATGAGCAGTTCTTC. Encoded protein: CASSLVAGDNEQFF.